This entry concerns a single TCR beta chain. The sample is drawn from a study of OX40 agonist ivuxolimab in advanced cancers. Study background: Dose-escalation cases comprised hepatocellular carcinoma, melanoma, renal cell or head and neck cancer. Patients with prior anti-PD-1, anti-PD-L1 or anti-CTLA-4 therapy were eligible; 35% to 45% had some.

Only in-frame clones appear in the TCRdb table, and some are missing; sequencing was by immunoSEQ multiplex PCR. The sample comprises around 60,000 clones, about 79% of which are singletons, and roughly 2.3% rests with the top ten. Trimming shortened V by 4 bases and J by 6 bases, and 10 bases separated the two germline ends. CDR3 length: 12 amino acids. Germline-derived CDR1 and CDR2 are SGHRS and YFSETQ. The source was CD4+ or CD8+ T cells sorted from blood, collected in a trial of the OX40 agonist ivuxolimab. The chain combines TRBV5-1 with TRBJ2-5; unclear D gene. This TCR was recovered from an adult with an advanced solid tumor such as melanoma, head and neck, liver or kidney cancer. The CDR3 is CASSPQQKTQYF. Written as DNA, the CDR3 is TGCGCCAGCAGCCCCCAGCAGAAGACCCAGTACTTC.